The subject of this entry is one T cell receptor beta chain. This record belongs to a study of T cells of healthy individuals. Each CDR3 protein gets one entry after TCRdb re-called the 5' RACE reads with MiXCR. The table has nearly 100,000 distinct CDR3 sequences, around 17% seen once; the top ten hold 6.2%. The receptor's source is a human donor in good health.

This CDR3 is CASTGRYNSPLHF. The CDR3 DNA reads TGTGCCAGCACCGGACGGTATAATTCACCCCTCCACTTT. V is TRBV28 and J is TRBJ1-6; D not certain. V lost 7 bases, J lost 4 bases, and 8 bases lay in between. The germline V gene has CDR1 MDHEN and CDR2 SYDVKM. The CDR3 length is 13 residues.